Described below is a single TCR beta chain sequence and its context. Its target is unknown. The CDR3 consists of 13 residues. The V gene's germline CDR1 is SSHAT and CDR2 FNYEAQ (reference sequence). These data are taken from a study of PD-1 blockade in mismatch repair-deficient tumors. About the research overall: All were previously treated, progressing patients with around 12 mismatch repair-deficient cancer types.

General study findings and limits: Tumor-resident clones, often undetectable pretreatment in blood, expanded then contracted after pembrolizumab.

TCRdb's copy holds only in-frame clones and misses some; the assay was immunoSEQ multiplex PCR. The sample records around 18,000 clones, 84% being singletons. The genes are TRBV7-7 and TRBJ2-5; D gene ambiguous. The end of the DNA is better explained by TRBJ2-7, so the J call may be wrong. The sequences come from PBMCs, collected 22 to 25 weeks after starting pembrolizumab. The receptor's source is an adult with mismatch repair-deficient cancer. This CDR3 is CASSLVSTYEQYF. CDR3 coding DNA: TGTGCCAGCAGCTTGGTTAGCACCTACGAGCAGTACTTC.